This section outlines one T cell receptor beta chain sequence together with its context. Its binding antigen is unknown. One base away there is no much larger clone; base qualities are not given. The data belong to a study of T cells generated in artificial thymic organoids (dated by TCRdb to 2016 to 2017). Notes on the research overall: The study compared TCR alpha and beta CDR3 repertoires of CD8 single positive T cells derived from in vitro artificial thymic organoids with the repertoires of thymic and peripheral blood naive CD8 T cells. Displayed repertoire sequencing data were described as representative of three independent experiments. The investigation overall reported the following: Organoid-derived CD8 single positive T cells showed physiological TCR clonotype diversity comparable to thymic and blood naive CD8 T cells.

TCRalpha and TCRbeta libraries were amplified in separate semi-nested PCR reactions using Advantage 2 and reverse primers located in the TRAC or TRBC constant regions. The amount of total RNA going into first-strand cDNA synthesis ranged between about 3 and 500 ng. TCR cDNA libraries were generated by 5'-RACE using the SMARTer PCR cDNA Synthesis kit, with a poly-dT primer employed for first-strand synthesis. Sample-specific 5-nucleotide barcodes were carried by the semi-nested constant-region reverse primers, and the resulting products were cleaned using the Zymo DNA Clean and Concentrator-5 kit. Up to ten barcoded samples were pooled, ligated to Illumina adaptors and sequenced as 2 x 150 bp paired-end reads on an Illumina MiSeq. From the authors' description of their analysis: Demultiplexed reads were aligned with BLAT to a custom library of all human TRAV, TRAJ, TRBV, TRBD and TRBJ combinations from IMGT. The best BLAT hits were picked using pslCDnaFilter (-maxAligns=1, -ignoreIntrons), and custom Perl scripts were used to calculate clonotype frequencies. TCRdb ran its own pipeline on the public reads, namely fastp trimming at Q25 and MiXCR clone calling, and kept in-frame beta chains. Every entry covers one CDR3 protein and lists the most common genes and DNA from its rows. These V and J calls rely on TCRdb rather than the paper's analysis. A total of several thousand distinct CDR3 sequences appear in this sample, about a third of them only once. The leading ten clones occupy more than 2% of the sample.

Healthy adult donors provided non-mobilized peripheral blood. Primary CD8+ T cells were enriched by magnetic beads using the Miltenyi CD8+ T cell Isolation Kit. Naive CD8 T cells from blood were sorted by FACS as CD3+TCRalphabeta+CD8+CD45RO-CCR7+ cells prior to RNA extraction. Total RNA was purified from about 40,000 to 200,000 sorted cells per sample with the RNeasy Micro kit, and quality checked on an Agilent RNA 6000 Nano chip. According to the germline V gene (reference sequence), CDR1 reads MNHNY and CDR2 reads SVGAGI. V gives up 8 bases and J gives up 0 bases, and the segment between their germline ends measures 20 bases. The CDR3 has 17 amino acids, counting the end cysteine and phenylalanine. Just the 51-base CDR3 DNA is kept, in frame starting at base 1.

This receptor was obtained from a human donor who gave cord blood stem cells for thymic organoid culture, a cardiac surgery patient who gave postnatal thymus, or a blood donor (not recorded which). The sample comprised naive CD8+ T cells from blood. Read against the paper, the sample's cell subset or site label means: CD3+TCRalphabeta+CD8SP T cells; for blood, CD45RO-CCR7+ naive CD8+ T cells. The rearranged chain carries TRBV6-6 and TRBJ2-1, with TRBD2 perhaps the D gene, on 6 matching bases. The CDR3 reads CASEEWAGSSSYNEQFF. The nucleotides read TGTGCCAGCGAGGAGTGGGCGGGGAGTAGCTCCTACAATGAGCAGTTCTTC.